These 7 T cell receptor beta chains were all obtained from the same sample, sequenced in a study of blood T cell repertoires in COVID-19. Sequenced by immunoSEQ multiplex PCR; TCRdb stores in-frame clones only, minus some. The sample contains fewer than 300,000 clones, over 75% of which appear only once. The material sequenced was PBMCs or T cells enriched from blood (not recorded which). The receptors come from a woman aged 25 to 45 who had recovered from COVID-19.

The chain joins TRBV27 to TRBJ2-1, with 7 bases aligning to TRBD1. Germline CDR1 and CDR2: MNHEY and SMNVEV (reference sequence). The CDR3 length is 12 residues. The V segment lost 6 bases and the J segment 8 bases; nucleotides outside the gene matches: 4. The chain's CDR3 is CASREGAHEQFF. The DNA of the CDR3 is TGTGCCAGCAGAGAGGGGGCCCATGAGCAGTTCTTC.

The J gene is TRBJ2-7, the V gene TRBV5-1; weak D call: TRBD2 (6 bases). Trimming took 4 bases from V and 8 from J, leaving 13 bases between them. Germline lookup yields CDR1 SGHRS and CDR2 YFSETQ. CDR3 size: 12 residues. The CDR3 nucleotides are TGCGCCAGCAGCCCGGGCGGGACGAAGCAGTACTTC. It is translated as CASSPGGTKQYF.

This chain links TRBV4-1 with TRBJ1-4; 7 positions agree with TRBD1. CDR1 and CDR2 (germline): MGHRA, YSYEKL. Trimming cost V 5 bases and J 0 bases; bases outside gene matches: 15. This CDR3 has 19 amino acids. The CDR3 nucleotides are TGCGCCAGCAGCTTCCGGAGTGGGACAGCAAGAGCAACTAATGAAAAACTGTTTTTT. Amino acid sequence: CASSFRSGTARATNEKLFF.

The chain joins TRBV28 to TRBJ2-2; D unresolved. This CDR3 has 14 amino acids. With 2 bases removed from V and 6 bases from J, the gap between germline ends came to 10 bases. Looked up from germline, CDR1 is MDHEN and CDR2 is SYDVKM. For the CDR3, the DNA is TGTGCCAGCAGTTTAGACTTCCTCCCCGGGGAGCTGTTTTTT. Its protein is CASSLDFLPGELFF.

The genes are TRBV6-6 and TRBJ1-5; D is possibly TRBD1 (6 bases). With 4 bases removed from V and 2 bases from J, the gap between germline ends came to 12 bases. Looked up from germline, CDR1 is MNHNY and CDR2 is SVGAGI (reference sequence). This CDR3 contains 15 residues. The CDR3 DNA reads TGTGCCAGCAGTTCGGGGGGGCCGGGCAATCAGCCCCAGCATTTT. Its translation is CASSSGGPGNQPQHF.

The chain links TRBV6-4 to TRBJ1-5, with D hard to call. V lost 5 bases, J lost 6 bases, and 11 bases lay in between. CDR1 and CDR2 from the germline V gene are MRHNA and SNTAGT. The CDR3 contains 13 residues. The CDR3 reads CASSFLEGQPQHF. In nucleotides, the CDR3 is TGTGCCAGCAGTTTTTTAGAGGGTCAGCCCCAGCATTTT.

The gene calls are TRBV29-1 and TRBJ2-6, with D possibly TRBD1 on 5 matching bases. Trimming took off 2 bases at V and 3 bases at J, with 11 bases between the two ends. The CDR3 runs 15 residues. CDR1 SQVTM and CDR2 ANQGSEA come from the germline V gene. The CDR3 DNA sequence: TGCAGCGTTGAATTGCCAGGGTTTGGGGCCAACGTCCTGACTTTC. Its translation: CSVELPGFGANVLTF.